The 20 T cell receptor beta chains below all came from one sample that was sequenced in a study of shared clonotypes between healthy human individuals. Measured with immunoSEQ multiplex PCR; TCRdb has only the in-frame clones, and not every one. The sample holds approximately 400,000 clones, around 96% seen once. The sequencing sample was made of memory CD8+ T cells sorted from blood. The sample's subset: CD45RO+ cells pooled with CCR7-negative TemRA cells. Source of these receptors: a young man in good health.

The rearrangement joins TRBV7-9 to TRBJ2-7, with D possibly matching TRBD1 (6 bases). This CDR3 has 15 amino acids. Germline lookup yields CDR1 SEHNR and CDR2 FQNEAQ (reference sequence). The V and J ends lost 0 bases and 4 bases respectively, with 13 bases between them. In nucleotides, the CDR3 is TGTGCCAGCAGCTTAGCGGGCAGGGGCACATACGAGCAGTACTTC. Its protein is CASSLAGRGTYEQYF. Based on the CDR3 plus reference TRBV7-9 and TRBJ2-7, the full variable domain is DTGVSQNPRHKITKRGQNVTFRCDPISEHNRLYWYRQTLGQGPEFLTYFQNEAQLEKSRLLSDRFSAERPKGSFSTLEIQRTEQGDSAMYLCASSLAGRGTYEQYFGPGTRLTVT.

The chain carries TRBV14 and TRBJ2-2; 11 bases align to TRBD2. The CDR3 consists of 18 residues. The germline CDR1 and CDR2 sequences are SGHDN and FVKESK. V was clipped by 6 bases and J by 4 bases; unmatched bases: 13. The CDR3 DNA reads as TGTGCCAGCAGTTTTGGAAAAAGTACTAGCGGGAGCACCGGGGAGCTGTTTTTT. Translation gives CASSFGKSTSGSTGELFF.

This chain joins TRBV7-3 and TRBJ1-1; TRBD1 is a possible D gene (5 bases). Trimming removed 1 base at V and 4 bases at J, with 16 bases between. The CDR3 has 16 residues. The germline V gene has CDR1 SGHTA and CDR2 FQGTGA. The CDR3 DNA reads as TGTGCCAGCAGCTTAAAGTGCCAGGGTTGTCTCACTGAAGCTTTCTTT. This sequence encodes CASSLKCQGCLTEAFF.

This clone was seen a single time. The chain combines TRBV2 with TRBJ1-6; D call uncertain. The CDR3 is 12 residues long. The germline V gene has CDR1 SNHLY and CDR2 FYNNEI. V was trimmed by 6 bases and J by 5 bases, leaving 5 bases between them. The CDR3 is CASRPHNSPLHF. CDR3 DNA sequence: TGTGCCAGCAGGCCGCATAATTCACCCCTCCACTTT.

The CDR3 protein is CASSVGSWLAGGLNTGELFF. CDR3 sequence (DNA): TGTGCCAGCAGCGTAGGGTCCTGGCTAGCGGGAGGGTTGAACACCGGGGAGCTGTTTTTT. This rearrangement joins TRBV9 to TRBJ2-2, with 12 bases lining up with TRBD2. The germline V gene encodes CDR1 SGDLS and CDR2 YYNGEE. V lost 0 bases to trimming and J lost 1 base; unmatched junction nucleotides: 10. The CDR3 spans 20 residues.

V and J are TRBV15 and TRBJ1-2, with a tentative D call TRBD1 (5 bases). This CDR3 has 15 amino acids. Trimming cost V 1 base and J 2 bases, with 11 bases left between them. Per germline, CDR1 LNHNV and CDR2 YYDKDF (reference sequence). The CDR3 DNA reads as TGTGCCACCAGCAGAGGTGGGGGAATAAACTATGGCTACACCTTC. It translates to CATSRGGGINYGYTF.

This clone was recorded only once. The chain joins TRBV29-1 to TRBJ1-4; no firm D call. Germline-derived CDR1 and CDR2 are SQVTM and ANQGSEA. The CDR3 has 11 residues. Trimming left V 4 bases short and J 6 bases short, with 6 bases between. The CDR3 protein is CSVGGDEKLFF. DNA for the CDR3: TGCAGCGTTGGCGGGGATGAAAAACTGTTTTTT.

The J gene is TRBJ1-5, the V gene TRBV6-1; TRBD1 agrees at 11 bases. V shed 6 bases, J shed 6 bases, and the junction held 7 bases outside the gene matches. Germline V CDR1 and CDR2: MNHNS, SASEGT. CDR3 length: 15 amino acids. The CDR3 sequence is CASSPGQGVSQPQHF. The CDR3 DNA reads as TGTGCCAGCAGCCCGGGACAGGGGGTAAGTCAGCCCCAGCATTTT.

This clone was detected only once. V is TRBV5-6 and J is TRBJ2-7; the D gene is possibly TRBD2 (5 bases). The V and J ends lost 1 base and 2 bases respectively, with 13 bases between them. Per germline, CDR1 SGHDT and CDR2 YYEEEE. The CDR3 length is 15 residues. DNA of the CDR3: TGTGCCAGCAGCTTGTCTGAGGCGGGCCCCTACGAGCAGTACTTC. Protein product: CASSLSEAGPYEQYF.

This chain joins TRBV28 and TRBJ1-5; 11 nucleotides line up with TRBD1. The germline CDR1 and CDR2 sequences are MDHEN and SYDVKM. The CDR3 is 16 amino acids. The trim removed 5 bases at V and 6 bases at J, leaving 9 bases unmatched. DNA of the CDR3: TGTGCCAGCAGTCCCCCGGGACAGGGGGTGGGTCAGCCCCAGCATTTT. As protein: CASSPPGQGVGQPQHF. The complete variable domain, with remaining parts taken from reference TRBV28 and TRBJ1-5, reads DVKVTQSSRYLVKRTGEKVFLECVQDMDHENMFWYRQDPGLGLRLIYFSYDVKMKEKGDIPEGYSVSREKKERFSLILESASTNQTSMYLCASSPPGQGVGQPQHFGDGTRLSIL.

CDR3 DNA: TGTGCCAGCAGGATTCGGGACAGCTACAATGAGCAGTTCTTC. Translating gives CASRIRDSYNEQFF. The V gene is TRBV6-1, the J gene TRBJ2-1; TRBD1 aligns across 7 bases. Germline loops: CDR1 MNHNS, CDR2 SASEGT. Trimming cost V 6 bases and J 3 bases; bases outside gene matches: 5. The CDR3 is 14 amino acids.

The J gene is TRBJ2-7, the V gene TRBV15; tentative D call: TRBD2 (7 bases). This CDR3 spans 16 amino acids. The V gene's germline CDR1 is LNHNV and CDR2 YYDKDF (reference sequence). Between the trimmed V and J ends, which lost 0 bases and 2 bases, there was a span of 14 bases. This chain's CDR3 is CATSRDPGGQAYEQYF. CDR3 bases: TGTGCCACCAGCAGAGATCCGGGGGGACAAGCCTACGAGCAGTACTTC.

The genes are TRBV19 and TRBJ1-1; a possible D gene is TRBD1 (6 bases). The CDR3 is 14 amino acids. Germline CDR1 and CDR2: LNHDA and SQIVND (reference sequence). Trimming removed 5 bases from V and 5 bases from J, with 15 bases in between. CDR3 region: CASSFLDRFTEAFF. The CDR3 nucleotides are TGTGCCAGTAGTTTCTTGGACAGATTTACTGAAGCTTTCTTT.

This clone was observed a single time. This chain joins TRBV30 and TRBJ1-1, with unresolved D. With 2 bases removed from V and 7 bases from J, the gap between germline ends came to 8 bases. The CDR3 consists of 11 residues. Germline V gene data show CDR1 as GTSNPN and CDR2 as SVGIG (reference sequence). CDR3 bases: TGTGCCTGGAGTAGAGAGATTGAAGCTTTCTTT. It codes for CAWSREIEAFF.

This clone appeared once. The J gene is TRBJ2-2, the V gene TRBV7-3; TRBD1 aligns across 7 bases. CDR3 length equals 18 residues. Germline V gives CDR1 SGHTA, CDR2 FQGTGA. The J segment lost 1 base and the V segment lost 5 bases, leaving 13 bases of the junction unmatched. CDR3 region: CASSPKPRDSKNTGELFF. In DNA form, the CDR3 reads TGTGCCAGCAGCCCAAAGCCCAGGGACAGCAAGAACACCGGGGAGCTGTTTTTT.

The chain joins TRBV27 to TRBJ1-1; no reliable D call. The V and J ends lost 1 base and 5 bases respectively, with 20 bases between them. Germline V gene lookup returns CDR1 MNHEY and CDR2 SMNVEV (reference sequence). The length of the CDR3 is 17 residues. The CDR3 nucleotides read TGTGCCAGCAGTTTATTAGTCAATAGGGTGGGTGGGACTGAAGCTTTCTTT. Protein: CASSLLVNRVGGTEAFF.

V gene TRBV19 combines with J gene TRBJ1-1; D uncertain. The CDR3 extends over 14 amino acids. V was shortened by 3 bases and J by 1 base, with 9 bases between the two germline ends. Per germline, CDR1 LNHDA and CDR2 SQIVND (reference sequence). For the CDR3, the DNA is TGTGCCAGTAGTATCTCCGGGCAGAACACTGAAGCTTTCTTT. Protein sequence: CASSISGQNTEAFF.

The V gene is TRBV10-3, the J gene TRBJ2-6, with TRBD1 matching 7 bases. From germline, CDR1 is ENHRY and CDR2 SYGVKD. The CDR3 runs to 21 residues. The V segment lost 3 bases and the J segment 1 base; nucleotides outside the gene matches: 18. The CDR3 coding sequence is TGTGCCATCAGTGATCGTTTGGACAGGTGGCTACTGGGTTCTGGGGCCAACGTCCTGACTTTC. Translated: CAISDRLDRWLLGSGANVLTF.

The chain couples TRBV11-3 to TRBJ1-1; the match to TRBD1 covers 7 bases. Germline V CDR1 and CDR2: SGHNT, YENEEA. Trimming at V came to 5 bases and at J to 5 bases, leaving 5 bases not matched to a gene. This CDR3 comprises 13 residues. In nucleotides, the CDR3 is TGTGCCAGCAGCATTCACAGGGGAACTGAAGCTTTCTTT. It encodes CASSIHRGTEAFF.

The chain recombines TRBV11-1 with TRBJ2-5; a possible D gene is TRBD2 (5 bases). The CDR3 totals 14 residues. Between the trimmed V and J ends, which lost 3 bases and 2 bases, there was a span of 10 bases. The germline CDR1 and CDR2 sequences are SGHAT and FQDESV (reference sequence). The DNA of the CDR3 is TGTGCCAGCAGCTTCCGGGCGGGTCAAGAGACCCAGTACTTC. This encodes CASSFRAGQETQYF.